The 8 T cell receptor beta chains below come from one sample, sequenced in a study of beta chain features in type 1 diabetes. These receptors have no identified antigens. cDNA synthesis used the whole RNA isolate, giving expressed TCRB sequences. Produced via immunoSEQ multiplex PCR; TCRdb's table is partial and in-frame only. Seen here are some 48,000 clones, roughly 45% observed once, and the top ten hold around 0.13%. Study conclusions and caveats: Researchers report that Type 1 diabetes patients had moderately but significantly shorter TCRB CDR3s across all four CD4+ subsets.

Input material: stem cell memory CD4+ T cells from blood. These receptors all stem from a man aged 25 to 45 with type 1 diabetes.

The chain couples TRBV2 to TRBJ2-1; TRBD2 might be the D (5 bases). Germline lookup yields CDR1 SNHLY and CDR2 FYNNEI. Between the trimmed V and J ends, which lost 3 bases and 4 bases, there was a span of 19 bases. The length of the CDR3 is 17 residues. Here the CDR3 DNA reads TGTGCCAGCAGTGACTCTCTCATAGGACGGGGATACAATGAGCAGTTCTTC. Translating it yields CASSDSLIGRGYNEQFF. The full variable domain, rest sourced from reference TRBV2 and TRBJ2-1, is EPEVTQTPSHQVTQMGQEVILRCVPISNHLYFYWYRQILGQKVEFLVSFYNNEISEKSEIFDDQFSVERPDGSNFTLKIRSTKLEDSAMYFCASSDSLIGRGYNEQFFGPGTRLTVL.

J is TRBJ1-2 and V is TRBV5-1; D remains ambiguous. Germline loops: CDR1 SGHRS, CDR2 YFSETQ. Trimming cost V 4 bases and J 7 bases, with 11 bases left between them. The CDR3 is 12 residues long. CDR3 sequence: CASSGSSGGYTF. Written as DNA, the CDR3 is TGCGCCAGCAGCGGGAGCAGTGGTGGCTACACCTTC.

J is TRBJ1-4 and V is TRBV5-4; possible D gene TRBD1, 5 bases. The V end lost 4 bases, the J end lost 15 bases, and 25 bases lay between the germline ends. The CDR3 length is 15 residues. In germline, CDR1 is SGHNT, CDR2 YYREEE (reference sequence). The CDR3 loop is CASSNRQWRNKEVFF. The DNA for the CDR3 is TGTGCCAGCAGCAACAGACAGTGGCGGAATAAAGAAGTGTTTTTT.

The CDR3 loop reads CASADPRGSHQPQHF. The CDR3 bases are TGTGCCAGCGCCGACCCGCGGGGGTCTCATCAGCCCCAGCATTTT. The genes are TRBV2 and TRBJ1-5; D is possibly TRBD1 (5 bases). CDR1 and CDR2 from the germline V gene are SNHLY and FYNNEI. Trimming removed 8 bases at V and 5 bases at J, with 19 bases between. The CDR3 totals 15 residues.

As for this clone: Germline and junction disagree at one end, which may indicate a read error. The chain is built from TRBV4-3 and TRBJ2-1; maybe TRBD1 (6 bases). The CDR3 consists of 15 residues. Germline V gene lookup returns CDR1 LGHNA and CDR2 YSLEER. This chain's CDR3 is CASSQLRTEANGQFF. The CDR3 region has the DNA TGCGCCAGCAGCCAGCTGCGGACAGAGGCCAATGGGCAGTTCTTC.

This clone has just one count. V usage is TRBV5-1 and J usage is TRBJ1-5; TRBD1 matches 10 bases. The germline gives CDR1 SGHRS, CDR2 YFSETQ. There are 14 residues in the CDR3. The V and J ends lost 4 bases and 6 bases, in that order; junction bases with no gene match: 4. Written as DNA, the CDR3 is TGCGCCAGCAGCCCGGGACAGGGGATTCAGCCCCAGCATTTT. Amino acid sequence: CASSPGQGIQPQHF.

This clone was counted once. This sequence joins TRBV9 and TRBJ2-1; D unresolved. V lost 6 bases and J 10 bases, leaving 17 bases between the germline ends. CDR1 and CDR2 (germline): SGDLS, YYNGEE. The CDR3 is 13 amino acids. Here the CDR3 DNA reads TGTGCCAGCAACCGTTTATTAGCAAGCGAGCAGTTCTTC. Protein: CASNRLLASEQFF. The variable domain in full, completed from reference TRBV9 and TRBJ2-1, reads DSGVTQTPKHLITATGQRVTLRCSPRSGDLSVYWYQQSLDQGLQFLIQYYNGEERAKGNILERFSAQQFPDLHSELNLSSLELGDSALYFCASNRLLASEQFFGPGTRLTVL.

The chain has TRBV7-2 and TRBJ2-1; no clear D. Trimming took 3 bases from V and 3 from J, leaving 9 bases between them. Germline V lookup: CDR1 SGHTA, CDR2 FQGNSA. The CDR3 covers 14 residues. In DNA, the CDR3 is TGTGCCAGCAGCTTGATGGCAGGCTACAATGAGCAGTTCTTC. Its translation: CASSLMAGYNEQFF.